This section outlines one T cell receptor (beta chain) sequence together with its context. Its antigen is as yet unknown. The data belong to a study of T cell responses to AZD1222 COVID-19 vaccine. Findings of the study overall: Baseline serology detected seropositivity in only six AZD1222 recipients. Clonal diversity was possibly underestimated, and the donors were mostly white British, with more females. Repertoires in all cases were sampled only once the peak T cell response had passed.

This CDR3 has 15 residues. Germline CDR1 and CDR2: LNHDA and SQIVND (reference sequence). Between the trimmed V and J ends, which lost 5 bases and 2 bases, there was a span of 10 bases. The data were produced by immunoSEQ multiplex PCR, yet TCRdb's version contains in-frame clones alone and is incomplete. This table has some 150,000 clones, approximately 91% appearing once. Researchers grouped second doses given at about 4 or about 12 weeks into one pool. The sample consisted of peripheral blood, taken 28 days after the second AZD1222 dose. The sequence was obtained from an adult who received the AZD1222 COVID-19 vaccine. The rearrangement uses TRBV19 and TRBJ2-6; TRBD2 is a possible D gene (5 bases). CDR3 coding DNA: TGTGCCAGTAGTCCGGACGGGACTGGGGCCAACGTCCTGACTTTC. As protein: CASSPDGTGANVLTF.